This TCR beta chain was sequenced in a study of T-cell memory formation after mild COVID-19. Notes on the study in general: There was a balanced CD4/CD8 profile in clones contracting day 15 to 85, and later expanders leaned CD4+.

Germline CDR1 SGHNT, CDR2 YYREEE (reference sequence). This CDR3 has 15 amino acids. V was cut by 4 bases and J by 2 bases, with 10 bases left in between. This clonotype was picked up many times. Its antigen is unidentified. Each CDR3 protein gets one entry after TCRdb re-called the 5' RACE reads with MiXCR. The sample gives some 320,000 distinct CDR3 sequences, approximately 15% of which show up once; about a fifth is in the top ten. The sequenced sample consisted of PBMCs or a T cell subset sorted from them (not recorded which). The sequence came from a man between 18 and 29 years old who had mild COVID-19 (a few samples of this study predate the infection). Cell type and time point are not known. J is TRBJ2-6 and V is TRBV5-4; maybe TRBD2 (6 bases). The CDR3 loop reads CASSPPGAGANVLTF. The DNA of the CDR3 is TGTGCCAGCAGCCCGCCGGGGGCTGGGGCCAACGTCCTGACTTTC. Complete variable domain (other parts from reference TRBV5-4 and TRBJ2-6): ETGVTQSPTHLIKTRGQQVTLRCSSQSGHNTVSWYQQALGQGPQFIFQYYREEENGRGNFPPRFSGLQFPNYSSELNVNALELDDSALYLCASSPPGAGANVLTFGAGSRLTVL.